This TCR beta chain emerged from a study of T cells in Graves' hyperthyroidism and ophthalmopathy. The TCR beta CDR3 regions underwent amplification using RNA transcripts as the source. In the first-round RT-PCR of the TCR CDR3, the HTBI primer set was used. TCRdb reprocessed the multiplex PCR reads via MiXCR and lists one record per CDR3 protein. The table shows 550,000 to 600,000 distinct CDR3 sequences, with over 15% occurring only once. This clonotype occurred many times. This clonotype was obtained from a woman aged 18 to 35 with Graves' hyperthyroidism. The sequenced sample was blood.

The CDR3 coding sequence is TGTGCCAGCAGCCAAGACCTGGCCGACTGGACGATGACCTACAATGAGCAGTTCTTC. Protein product: CASSQDLADWTMTYNEQFF. The J gene is TRBJ2-1, the V gene TRBV3-1; D gene unclear. Trimming pared 0 bases from V and 2 bases from J, leaving 20 bases between. Germline V gives CDR1 LGHDT, CDR2 YNNKEL (reference sequence). The CDR3 runs 19 residues.